The 19 T cell receptor beta chains given below trace back to one sample, sequenced in a study of OX40 agonist ivuxolimab in advanced cancers. The repertoire was sequenced with immunoSEQ multiplex PCR; TCRdb's copy has only in-frame clones and lacks some. The table includes tens of thousands of clones, less than 85% detected once. This specimen was CD4+ or CD8+ T cells sorted from blood, taken in a trial of the OX40 agonist ivuxolimab. Every receptor here comes from an adult with an advanced solid tumor such as melanoma, head and neck, liver or kidney cancer.

The V gene is TRBV5-6, the J gene TRBJ2-7; 11 nucleotides agree with TRBD2. CDR3 size: 16 residues. Germline CDR1 and CDR2: SGHDT and YYEEEE. Trimming at V came to 0 bases and at J to 1 base, leaving 3 bases not matched to a gene. The CDR3 sequence: CASSLAGTSGSYEQYF. In DNA form, the CDR3 reads TGTGCCAGCAGCTTGGCCGGGACTAGCGGTTCCTACGAGCAGTACTTC. Combining the CDR3 with reference TRBV5-6 and TRBJ2-7 gives the whole variable domain DAGVTQSPTHLIKTRGQQVTLRCSPKSGHDTVSWYQQALGQGPQFIFQYYEEEERQRGNFPDRFSGHQFPNYSSELNVNALLLGDSALYLCASSLAGTSGSYEQYFGPGTRLTVT.

This chain joins TRBV2 and TRBJ2-6; D is undetermined. Between the trimmed V and J ends, which lost 7 bases and 2 bases, there was a span of 12 bases. This CDR3 spans 15 amino acids. In germline, CDR1 is SNHLY, CDR2 FYNNEI. The CDR3 coding sequence is TGTGCCAGCAAGACCACTGGAGCTGGGGCCAACGTCCTGACTTTC. Translating it yields CASKTTGAGANVLTF.

In this sample, this clone is large (0.1 to 1%). The V and J genes are TRBV7-9 and TRBJ1-1; D ambiguous. CDR1 and CDR2 from the germline V gene are SEHNR and FQNEAQ (reference sequence). CDR3 length: 11 amino acids. The germline V and J ends were trimmed by 11 bases and 3 bases, with 10 bases remaining between them. The CDR3 nucleotides are TGTGCCGGTTCCCCATACACTGAAGCTTTCTTT. Translating gives CAGSPYTEAFF.

This clone has only one observation. This chain connects TRBV27 to TRBJ2-7; the D gene is possibly TRBD1 (5 bases). From germline, CDR1 is MNHEY and CDR2 SMNVEV (reference sequence). The CDR3 runs 11 residues. The ends were cut back, 9 bases at V and 7 bases at J, with 13 bases in the middle. In DNA form, the CDR3 reads TGTGCCAGTACTTTAGGGGCGGAGCAGTACTTC. Encoded protein: CASTLGAEQYF.

This clone was detected only once. This rearrangement joins TRBV13 to TRBJ1-1; D unclear. The germline V and J ends were trimmed by 0 bases and 1 base, with 9 bases remaining between them. The CDR3 totals 15 residues. Germline loops: CDR1 PRHDT, CDR2 FYEKMQ (reference sequence). The CDR3 nucleotides are TGTGCCAGCAGCTTAGGGGCCACGCGGAACACTGAAGCTTTCTTT. The encoded protein is CASSLGATRNTEAFF. Together with reference TRBV13 and TRBJ1-1, the CDR3 gives the full variable domain: AAGVIQSPRHLIKEKRETATLKCYPIPRHDTVYWYQQGPGQDPQFLISFYEKMQSDKGSIPDRFSAQQFSDYHSELNMSSLELGDSALYFCASSLGATRNTEAFFGQGTRLTVV.

Points on this clone: Its ends do not fully match the called genes, so a read error is possible. Other DNA sequences within the sample encode an identical CDR3. This chain uses TRBV6-4 with TRBJ1-5, with 7 bases identical to TRBD1. The CDR3 runs 15 residues. CDR1 and CDR2 from the germline V gene are MRHNA and SNTAGT. The DNA for the CDR3 is TGTGCCAGCAGCATAACAGGGGAGGGCAACCAGCCCCAGCATTTT. Translating gives CASSITGEGNQPQHF.

The genes are TRBV5-1 and TRBJ1-5; the D is unclear. This CDR3 has 15 residues. Trimming shortened V by 0 bases and J by 2 bases, and 9 bases separated the two germline ends. Germline values: CDR1 SGHRS, CDR2 YFSETQ. CDR3 residues: CASSLGLGGNQPQHF. CDR3 DNA: TGCGCCAGCAGCTTGGGACTCGGGGGCAATCAGCCCCAGCATTTT.

In its sample, this clone was seen once. This chain links TRBV28 with TRBJ1-4; no definite D call. Per the germline V gene, CDR1 is MDHEN and CDR2 is SYDVKM. The CDR3 covers 14 residues. V was pared by 3 bases and J by 1 base, with 6 bases between. CDR3 amino acids: CASSFSRTNEKLFF. CDR3 nucleotides: TGTGCCAGCAGTTTTAGCAGAACTAATGAAAAACTGTTTTTT.

This sequence joins TRBV11-2 and TRBJ2-7, with no clear D. The CDR3 contains 14 residues. CDR1 is SGHAT and CDR2 is FQNNGV in the germline V gene. Trimming cost V 4 bases and J 3 bases, with 13 bases left between them. The CDR3 region has the DNA TGTGCCAGCAGCTACCGGGCCGCCATCTACGAGCAGTACTTC. This encodes CASSYRAAIYEQYF.

The V and J genes are TRBV28 and TRBJ2-3; TRBD2 is a possible D gene (6 bases). CDR1 is MDHEN, CDR2 SYDVKM, per germline. Trimming stripped 5 bases from V and 3 bases from J, with 12 bases between. CDR3 length: 14 amino acids. The CDR3, as DNA: TGTGCCAGCAGTCCCTTAGCGGAAACAGATACGCAGTATTTT. Protein sequence: CASSPLAETDTQYF.

J is TRBJ1-6 and V is TRBV5-6; D remains unclear. The germline CDR1 and CDR2 sequences are SGHDT and YYEEEE. The V gene lost 2 bases and the J gene lost 6 bases, with 6 bases spanning the gap. The CDR3 contains 13 residues. CDR3 coding DNA: TGTGCCAGCAGCTTAGGCCTTAATTCACCCCTCCACTTT. Residues: CASSLGLNSPLHF.

A single count supports this clone. V gene TRBV27 combines with J gene TRBJ2-7; no definite D call. The V end lost 4 bases, the J end lost 0 bases, and 10 bases lay between the germline ends. Per germline, CDR1 MNHEY and CDR2 SMNVEV (reference sequence). The CDR3 sequence is 14 residues long. This CDR3 reads CASSSILSSYEQYF. The CDR3 coding sequence is TGTGCCAGCAGTTCCATCTTAAGCTCCTACGAGCAGTACTTC.

The chain has TRBV5-1 and TRBJ2-5; TRBD1 matches 7 bases. Germline V gene sequence: CDR1 SGHRS, CDR2 YFSETQ. This CDR3 contains 15 residues. V was pared by 3 bases and J by 1 base, with 6 bases of the junction left unmatched. CDR3 amino acids: CASSSIGTVQETQYF. CDR3 bases: TGCGCCAGCAGCTCAATCGGGACAGTCCAAGAGACCCAGTACTTC. The complete variable domain, with remaining parts taken from reference TRBV5-1 and TRBJ2-5, reads KAGVTQTPRYLIKTRGQQVTLSCSPISGHRSVSWYQQTPGQGLQFLFEYFSETQRNKGNFPGRFSGRQFSNSRSEMNVSTLELGDSALYLCASSSIGTVQETQYFGPGTRLLVL.

The CDR3 region has the DNA TGTGCCAGCAGCTCGGGACTAGCGGGACGTGATGAGCAGTTCTTC. The encoded protein is CASSSGLAGRDEQFF. This chain links TRBV11-3 with TRBJ2-1, with 13 bases fitting TRBD2. This CDR3 contains 15 residues. From germline, CDR1 is SGHNT and CDR2 YENEEA. Trimming cost V 4 bases and J 8 bases; bases outside gene matches: 5.

This rearrangement joins TRBV4-3 to TRBJ2-3, with TRBD2 identical over 9 bases. V gave up 0 bases and J gave up 3 bases; unmatched junction bases: 7. This CDR3 spans 17 amino acids. Germline V CDR1 and CDR2: LGHNA, YSLEER. In DNA, the CDR3 is TGCGCCAGCAGCCAAGATCCGGCGGGGGGGCATACAGATACGCAGTATTTT. Its translation is CASSQDPAGGHTDTQYF.

This chain uses TRBV9 with TRBJ2-7; 8 positions agree with TRBD1. The V gene's germline CDR1 is SGDLS and CDR2 YYNGEE. This CDR3 has 15 residues. The junction had 9 bases not matched to a gene; V was cut back by 3 bases and J by 4 bases. CDR3 in DNA: TGTGCCAGCAGCGAAGCGACAGGGGCGGCTTACGAGCAGTACTTC. Translation: CASSEATGAAYEQYF.

In this sample, this clone turned up a few times. The chain employs TRBV19 and TRBJ2-1, with 8 bases identical to TRBD2. Germline CDR1 and CDR2: LNHDA and SQIVND (reference sequence). This CDR3 is built from 15 residues. V lost 6 bases and J lost 3; bases outside the gene matches: 7. The CDR3 reads CASRGGTRVYNEQFF. CDR3 bases: TGTGCCAGTAGGGGCGGGACTAGGGTCTACAATGAGCAGTTCTTC.

This chain uses TRBV7-9 with TRBJ2-1; D is undetermined. The CDR3 length is 14 residues. Trimming took off 7 bases at V and 0 bases at J, with 10 bases between the two ends. From germline, CDR1 is SEHNR and CDR2 FQNEAQ (reference sequence). The CDR3 spells CASTYTGSYNEQFF. CDR3 coding DNA: TGTGCCAGCACCTACACTGGCTCCTACAATGAGCAGTTCTTC. Based on the CDR3 plus reference TRBV7-9 and TRBJ2-1, the full variable domain is DTGVSQNPRHKITKRGQNVTFRCDPISEHNRLYWYRQTLGQGPEFLTYFQNEAQLEKSRLLSDRFSAERPKGSFSTLEIQRTEQGDSAMYLCASTYTGSYNEQFFGPGTRLTVL.

V is TRBV5-5 and J is TRBJ2-7; 12 bases line up with TRBD1. Per germline, CDR1 SGHKS and CDR2 YYEKEE (reference sequence). V lost 4 bases and J lost 7; bases outside the gene matches: 9. The CDR3 length is 15 residues. CDR3: CASSPWDRGLFEQYF. In DNA form, the CDR3 reads TGTGCCAGCAGCCCTTGGGACAGGGGGCTCTTTGAGCAGTACTTC.